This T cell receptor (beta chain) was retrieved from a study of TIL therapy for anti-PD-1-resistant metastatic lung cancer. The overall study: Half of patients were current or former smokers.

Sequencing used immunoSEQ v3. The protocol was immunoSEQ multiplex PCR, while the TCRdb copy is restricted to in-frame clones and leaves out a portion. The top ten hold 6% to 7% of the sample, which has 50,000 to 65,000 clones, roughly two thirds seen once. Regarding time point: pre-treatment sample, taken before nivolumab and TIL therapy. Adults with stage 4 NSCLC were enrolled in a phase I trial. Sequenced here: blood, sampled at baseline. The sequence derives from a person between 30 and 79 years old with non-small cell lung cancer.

The CDR3 DNA reads TGTGCCAGCAGTTTGGGCGGGCCAGCCTATGGGGCTTTCTTT. It is translated as CASSLGGPAYGAFF. The genes are TRBV28 and TRBJ1-1; no clear D. V was trimmed by 3 bases and J by 11 bases, leaving 19 bases between them. The germline gives CDR1 MDHEN, CDR2 SYDVKM. The CDR3 consists of 14 residues.